This T cell receptor beta chain comes out of a study of blood T cell repertoires in COVID-19. Study as a whole: From T cells, B-cell-depleted T cells, or PBMCs came the material, which was cDNA or gDNA.

The CDR3 runs 15 residues. Germline CDR1 reads KGHSH; CDR2 reads LQKENI. The J segment lost 5 bases and the V segment lost 3 bases, leaving 6 bases of the junction unmatched. Per the authors' pipeline: How many nucleated cells were present was estimated from reference gene primer amplification. Repertoires were generated with immunoSEQ multiplex PCR, while TCRdb's copy carries only in-frame clones and drops some. D and trimming come from the DNA, and the V and J calls and clone size come from that table. The sample shows about 340,000 clones, around 88% of them seen only once. Seattle's cohort entered during active infection and was followed longitudinally.

The J gene is TRBJ2-7, the V gene TRBV18; 11 positions match TRBD1. Input material: peripheral blood. This TCR was recovered from a woman aged 55-70 years with COVID-19, enrolled during active disease. The CDR3 bases are TGTGCCAGCTCACCTCCGGGACAGGGGGACCACGAGCAGTACTTC. Translating gives CASSPPGQGDHEQYF.